The 3 T cell receptor beta chains below all came from one sample that was sequenced in a study of OX40 agonist ivuxolimab in advanced cancers. TCRdb's table, derived via immunoSEQ multiplex PCR, lists solely in-frame clones and lacks some. The profile shows about 95,000 clones, around 82% of them singletons. The sequenced sample was CD4+ or CD8+ T cells sorted from blood, obtained in a trial of the OX40 agonist ivuxolimab. These receptors came from an adult with an advanced solid tumor such as melanoma, head and neck, liver or kidney cancer.

V and J are TRBV7-2 and TRBJ2-1; no definite D call. Germline-derived CDR1 and CDR2 are SGHTA and FQGNSA. The V gene lost 1 base and the J gene lost 2 bases, with 9 bases spanning the gap. The CDR3 contains 15 residues. For the CDR3, the DNA is TGTGCCAGCAGCTTAGAGGTTGGAACCTACAATGAGCAGTTCTTC. It yields the protein CASSLEVGTYNEQFF.

This clone was seen a single time. The rearrangement links TRBV27 to TRBJ2-2; D is undetermined. The CDR3 is made up of 12 amino acids. Germline-derived CDR1 and CDR2 are MNHEY and SMNVEV (reference sequence). The ends were cut back, 7 bases at V and 0 bases at J, with 3 bases in the middle. The CDR3 nucleotides are TGTGCCAGCAAAACGAACACCGGGGAGCTGTTTTTT. Translating gives CASKTNTGELFF.

This chain connects TRBV27 to TRBJ1-1; perhaps TRBD1 as D (6 bases). From germline, CDR1 is MNHEY and CDR2 SMNVEV (reference sequence). CDR3 length: 14 amino acids. Trimming removed 3 bases at V and 4 bases at J, with 12 bases between. DNA for the CDR3: TGTGCCAGCAGTTTGGACAGTCGGGGCACTGAAGCTTTCTTT. It translates to CASSLDSRGTEAFF.